Presented here are 8 T cell receptor beta chains from one specimen sequenced in a study of blood T cells in healthy people across ages. PCR was performed a second time for roughly 7 to 11 cycles using a sample-barcoded 5' primer and a J-beta primer mix. TCRdb called the 5' RACE reads again in MiXCR, with one record for every CDR3 protein. The table lists about 800,000 distinct CDR3 sequences, about half of them singletons. The sequenced sample was blood. These receptors were collected from an elderly man in good health.

This clonotype showed up just a few times. The chain has TRBV2 and TRBJ2-5; tentative D call: TRBD1 (6 bases). TRBJ2-7 matches the DNA end more closely, so the J call is doubtful. This CDR3 spans 13 amino acids. Looked up from germline, CDR1 is SNHLY and CDR2 is FYNNEI. CDR3 coding DNA: TGTGCCAGCAGCGGAGGACAGCGGAACGAGCAGTACTTC. Translation: CASSGGQRNEQYF.

This chain connects TRBV29-1 to TRBJ2-4, with D possibly called TRBD1 or TRBD2 (5 bases each). The germline V and J ends were trimmed by 7 bases and 8 bases, with 12 bases remaining between them. In germline, CDR1 is SQVTM, CDR2 ANQGSEA. The CDR3 length is 11 residues. The DNA of the CDR3 is TGCAGCGCACGATGGGACGACATTCAGTACTTC. The encoded protein is CSARWDDIQYF.

The chain uses TRBV7-2 and TRBJ2-1; TRBD1 or TRBD2 may be the D gene (6 bases each). This CDR3 has 17 amino acids. Germline loops: CDR1 SGHTA, CDR2 FQGNSA. V dropped 1 base and J dropped 6 bases, with 19 bases sitting between them. CDR3 sequence: CASSLVSLGGSGNEQFF. DNA for the CDR3: TGTGCCAGCAGCTTAGTCAGTTTGGGGGGCTCGGGCAATGAGCAGTTCTTC.

This clonotype has at least ten counts. The chain is built from TRBV29-1 and TRBJ2-5; TRBD1 matches at 9 bases. The CDR3 sequence is 14 residues long. V trimming: 4 bases; J trimming: 5 bases; junction bases outside the gene matches: 8. Germline CDR1 and CDR2: SQVTM and ANQGSEA. The CDR3, as DNA: TGCAGCGTTGTAGGACAGGGGATAGCGGAGACCCAGTACTTC. This encodes CSVVGQGIAETQYF.

A few counts support this clonotype. J is TRBJ2-2 and V is TRBV27; 7 bases line up with TRBD2. The length of the CDR3 is 14 residues. CDR1 and CDR2 from the germline V gene are MNHEY and SMNVEV (reference sequence). V was clipped by 8 bases and J by 1 base; unmatched bases: 4. The CDR3 is CASEAGLNTGELFF. The CDR3 DNA reads TGTGCCAGCGAAGCGGGACTGAACACCGGGGAGCTGTTTTTT.

This clonotype was recorded a few times. The gene calls are TRBV28 and TRBJ2-1, with D maybe TRBD1 (6 bases). The J call may not be correct, given that the DNA end is closer to TRBJ2-7. This CDR3 has 14 residues. The germline CDR1 and CDR2 sequences are MDHEN and SYDVKM. The CDR3 is CASSPQGKSYEQYF. CDR3 bases: TGTGCCAGCAGTCCTCAGGGGAAATCCTACGAGCAGTACTTC.

The chain links TRBV30 to TRBJ2-7; either TRBD1 or TRBD2 may supply D (5 bases each). Trimming left V 2 bases short and J 4 bases short, with 9 bases between. CDR3 length: 12 amino acids. Germline-derived CDR1 and CDR2 are GTSNPN and SVGIG (reference sequence). The CDR3 DNA is TGTGCCTGGAGTTCCGGGGCGTACGAGCAGTACTTC. Protein sequence: CAWSSGAYEQYF.

The V call is TRBV5-1, the J call TRBJ2-7; D possibly corresponds to TRBD1 (6 bases). The V gene's germline CDR1 is SGHRS and CDR2 YFSETQ. This CDR3 region has 14 residues. V was shortened by 0 bases and J by 0 bases, with 7 bases between the two germline ends. CDR3 sequence: CASSLGDTSYEQYF. DNA for the CDR3: TGCGCCAGCAGCTTGGGGGACACCTCCTACGAGCAGTACTTC. Based on the CDR3 plus reference TRBV5-1 and TRBJ2-7, the full variable domain is KAGVTQTPRYLIKTRGQQVTLSCSPISGHRSVSWYQQTPGQGLQFLFEYFSETQRNKGNFPGRFSGRQFSNSRSEMNVSTLELGDSALYLCASSLGDTSYEQYFGPGTRLTVT.